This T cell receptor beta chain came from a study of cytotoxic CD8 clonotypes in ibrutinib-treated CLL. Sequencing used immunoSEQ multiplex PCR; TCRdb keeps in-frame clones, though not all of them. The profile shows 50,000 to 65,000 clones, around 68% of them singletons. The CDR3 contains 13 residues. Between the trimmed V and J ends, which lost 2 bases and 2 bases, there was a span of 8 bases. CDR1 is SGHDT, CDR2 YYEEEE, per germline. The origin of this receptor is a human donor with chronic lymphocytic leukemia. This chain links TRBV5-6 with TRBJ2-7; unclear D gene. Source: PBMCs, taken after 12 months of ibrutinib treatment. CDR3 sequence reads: CASSFPLTYEQYF. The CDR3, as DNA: TGTGCCAGCAGCTTCCCCCTTACCTACGAGCAGTACTTC.